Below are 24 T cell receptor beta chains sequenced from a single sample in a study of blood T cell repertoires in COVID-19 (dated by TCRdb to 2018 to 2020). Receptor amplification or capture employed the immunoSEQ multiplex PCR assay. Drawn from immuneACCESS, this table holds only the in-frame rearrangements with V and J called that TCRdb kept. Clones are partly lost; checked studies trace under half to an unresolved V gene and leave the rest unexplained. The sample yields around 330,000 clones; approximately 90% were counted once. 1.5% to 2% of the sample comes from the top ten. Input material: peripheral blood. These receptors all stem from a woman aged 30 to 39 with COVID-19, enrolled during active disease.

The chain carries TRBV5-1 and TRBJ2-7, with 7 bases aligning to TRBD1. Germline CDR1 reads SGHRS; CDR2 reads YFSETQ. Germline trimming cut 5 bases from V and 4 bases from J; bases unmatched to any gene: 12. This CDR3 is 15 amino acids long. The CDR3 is CASSLRQGNQYEQYF. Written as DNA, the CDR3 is TGCGCCAGCAGTTTGCGACAGGGAAACCAATACGAGCAGTACTTC.

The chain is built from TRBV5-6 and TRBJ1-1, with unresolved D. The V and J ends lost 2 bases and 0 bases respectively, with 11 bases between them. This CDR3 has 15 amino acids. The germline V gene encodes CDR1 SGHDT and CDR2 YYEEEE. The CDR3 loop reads CASSFFTSMNTEAFF. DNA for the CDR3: TGTGCCAGCAGCTTCTTTACATCCATGAACACTGAAGCTTTCTTT.

The DNA for the CDR3 is TGTGCCAGCAGCACGGGACTAGCAGACACAGATACGCAGTATTTT. This codes for CASSTGLADTDTQYF. The V and J genes are TRBV2 and TRBJ2-3; 9 bases fit TRBD2. V shed 6 bases, J shed 2 bases, and the junction held 6 bases outside the gene matches. Per germline, CDR1 SNHLY and CDR2 FYNNEI. The CDR3 length is 15 residues.

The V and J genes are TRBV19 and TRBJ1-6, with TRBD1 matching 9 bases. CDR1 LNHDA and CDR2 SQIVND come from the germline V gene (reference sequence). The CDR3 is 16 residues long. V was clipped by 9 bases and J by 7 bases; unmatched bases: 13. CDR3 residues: CASSWSVGTGNSPLHF. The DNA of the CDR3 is TGTGCCAGCAGTTGGAGTGTGGGGACAGGGAATTCACCCCTCCACTTT.

As DNA, the CDR3 is TGTGCCAGCTCCCCTATGGGAGCAACTAATGAAAAACTGTTTTTT. It is translated as CASSPMGATNEKLFF. The chain combines TRBV18 with TRBJ1-4, with D hard to call. CDR3 length equals 15 residues. Trimming left V 6 bases short and J 0 bases short, with 11 bases between. The germline CDR1 and CDR2 sequences are KGHSH and LQKENI.

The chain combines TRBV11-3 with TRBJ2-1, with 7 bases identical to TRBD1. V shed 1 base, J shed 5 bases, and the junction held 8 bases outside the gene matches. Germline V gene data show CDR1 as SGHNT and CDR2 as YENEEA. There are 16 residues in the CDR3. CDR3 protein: CASSLGYSTGNNEQFF. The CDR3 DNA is TGTGCCAGCAGCTTAGGGTACTCGACAGGGAACAATGAGCAGTTCTTC.

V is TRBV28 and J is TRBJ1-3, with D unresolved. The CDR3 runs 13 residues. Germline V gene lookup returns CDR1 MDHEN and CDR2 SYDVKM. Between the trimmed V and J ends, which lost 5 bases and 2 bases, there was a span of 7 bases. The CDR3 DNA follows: TGTGCCAGCAGTCCGACTACTGGAAACACCATATATTTT. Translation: CASSPTTGNTIYF.

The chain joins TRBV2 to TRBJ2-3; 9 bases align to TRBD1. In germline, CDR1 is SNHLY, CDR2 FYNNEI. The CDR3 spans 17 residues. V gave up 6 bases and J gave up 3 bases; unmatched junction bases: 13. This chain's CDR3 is CASSNYRGRRQTDTQYF. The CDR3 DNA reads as TGTGCCAGCAGCAACTACAGGGGGCGACGACAAACAGATACGCAGTATTTT. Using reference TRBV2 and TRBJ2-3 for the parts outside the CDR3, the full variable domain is EPEVTQTPSHQVTQMGQEVILRCVPISNHLYFYWYRQILGQKVEFLVSFYNNEISEKSEIFDDQFSVERPDGSNFTLKIRSTKLEDSAMYFCASSNYRGRRQTDTQYFGPGTRLTVL.

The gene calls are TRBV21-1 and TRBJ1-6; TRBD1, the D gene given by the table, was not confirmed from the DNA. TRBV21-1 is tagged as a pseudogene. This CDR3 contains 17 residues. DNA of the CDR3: TGTGCCAGCAGCAAGTTTCAGGGCAGGGTAAAAAATTCACCCCTCCACTTT. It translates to CASSKFQGRVKNSPLHF.

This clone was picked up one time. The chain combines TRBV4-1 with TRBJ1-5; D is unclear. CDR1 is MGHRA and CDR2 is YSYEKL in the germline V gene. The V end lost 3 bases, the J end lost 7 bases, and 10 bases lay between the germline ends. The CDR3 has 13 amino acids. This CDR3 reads CASSQGSLQPQHF. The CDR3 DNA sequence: TGCGCCAGCAGCCAGGGCAGCTTGCAGCCCCAGCATTTT.

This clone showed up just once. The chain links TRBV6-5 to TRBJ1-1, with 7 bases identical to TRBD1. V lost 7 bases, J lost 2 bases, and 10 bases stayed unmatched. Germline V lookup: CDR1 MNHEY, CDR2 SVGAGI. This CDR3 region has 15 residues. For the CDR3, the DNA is TGTGCCAGCAAAAAAGAGGACAGGCTAAACACTGAAGCTTTCTTT. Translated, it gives CASKKEDRLNTEAFF.

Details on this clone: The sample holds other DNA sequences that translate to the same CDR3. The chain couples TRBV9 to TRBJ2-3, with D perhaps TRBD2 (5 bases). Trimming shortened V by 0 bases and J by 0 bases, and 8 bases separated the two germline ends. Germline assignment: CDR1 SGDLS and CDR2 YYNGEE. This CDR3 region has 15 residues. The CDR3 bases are TGTGCCAGCAGCGTAGTGGGCGGGAGCACAGATACGCAGTATTTT. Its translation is CASSVVGGSTDTQYF.

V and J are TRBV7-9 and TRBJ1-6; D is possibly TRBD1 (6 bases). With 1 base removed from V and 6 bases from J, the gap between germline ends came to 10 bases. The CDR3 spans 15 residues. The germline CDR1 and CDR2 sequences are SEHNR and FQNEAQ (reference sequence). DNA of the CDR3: TGTGCCAGCAGCTTAGACCAGGGGAGTAATTCACCCCTCCACTTT. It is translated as CASSLDQGSNSPLHF.

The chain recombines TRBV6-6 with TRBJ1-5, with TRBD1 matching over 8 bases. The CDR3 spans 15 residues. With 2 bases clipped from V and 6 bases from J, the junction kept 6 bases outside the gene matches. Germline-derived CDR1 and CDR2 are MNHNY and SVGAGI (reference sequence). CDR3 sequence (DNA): TGTGCCAGCAGTTACGATGGGACAGGTGGTCAGCCCCAGCATTTT. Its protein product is CASSYDGTGGQPQHF.

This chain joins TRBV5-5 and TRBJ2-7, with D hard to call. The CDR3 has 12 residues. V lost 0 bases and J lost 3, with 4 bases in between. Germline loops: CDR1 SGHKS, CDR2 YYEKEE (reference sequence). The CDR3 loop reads CASSLADYEQYF. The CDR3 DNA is TGTGCCAGCAGCTTGGCAGACTACGAGCAGTACTTC.

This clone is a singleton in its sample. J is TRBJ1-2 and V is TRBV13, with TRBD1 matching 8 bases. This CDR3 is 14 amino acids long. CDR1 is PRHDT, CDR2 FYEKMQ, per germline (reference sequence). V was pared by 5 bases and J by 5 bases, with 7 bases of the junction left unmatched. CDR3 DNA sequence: TGTGCCAGCAGCGGCAGGGGGCTAGGTTATGGCTACACCTTC. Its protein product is CASSGRGLGYGYTF.

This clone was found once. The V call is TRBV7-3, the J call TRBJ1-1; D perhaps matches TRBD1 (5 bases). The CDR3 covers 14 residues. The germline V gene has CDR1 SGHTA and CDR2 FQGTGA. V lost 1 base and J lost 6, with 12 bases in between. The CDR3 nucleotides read TGTGCCAGCAGCTTAATACCAGGGTTGTCTGAAGCTTTCTTT. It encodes CASSLIPGLSEAFF.

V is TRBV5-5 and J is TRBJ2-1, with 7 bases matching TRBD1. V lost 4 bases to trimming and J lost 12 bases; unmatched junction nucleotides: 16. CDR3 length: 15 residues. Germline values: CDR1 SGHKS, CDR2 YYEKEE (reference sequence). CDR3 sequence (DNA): TGTGCCAGCAGCATTTCGTATGACAGGGCGAAGATGCAGTTCTTC. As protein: CASSISYDRAKMQFF.

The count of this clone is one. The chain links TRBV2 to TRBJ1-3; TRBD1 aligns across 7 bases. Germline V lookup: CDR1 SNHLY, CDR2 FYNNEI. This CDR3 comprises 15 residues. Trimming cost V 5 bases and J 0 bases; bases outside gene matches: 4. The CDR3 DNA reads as TGTGCCAGCAGTCCGACAGGGAGCTCTGGAAACACCATATATTTT. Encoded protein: CASSPTGSSGNTIYF. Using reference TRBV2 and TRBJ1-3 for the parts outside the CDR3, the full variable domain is EPEVTQTPSHQVTQMGQEVILRCVPISNHLYFYWYRQILGQKVEFLVSFYNNEISEKSEIFDDQFSVERPDGSNFTLKIRSTKLEDSAMYFCASSPTGSSGNTIYFGEGSWLTVV.

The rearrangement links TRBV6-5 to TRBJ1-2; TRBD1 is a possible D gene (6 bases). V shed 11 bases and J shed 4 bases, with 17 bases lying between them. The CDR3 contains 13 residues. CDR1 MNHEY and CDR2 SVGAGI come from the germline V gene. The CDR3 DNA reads TGTGCCTCCTCTCCCGGGACAATCTATGGCTACACCTTC. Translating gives CASSPGTIYGYTF.

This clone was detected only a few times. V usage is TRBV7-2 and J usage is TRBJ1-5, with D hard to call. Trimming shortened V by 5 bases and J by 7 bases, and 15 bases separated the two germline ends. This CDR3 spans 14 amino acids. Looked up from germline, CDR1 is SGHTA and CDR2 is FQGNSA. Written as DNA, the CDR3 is TGTGCCAGCAGCGCTAGAGGGCCGGGGCAGCCCCAGCATTTT. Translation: CASSARGPGQPQHF.

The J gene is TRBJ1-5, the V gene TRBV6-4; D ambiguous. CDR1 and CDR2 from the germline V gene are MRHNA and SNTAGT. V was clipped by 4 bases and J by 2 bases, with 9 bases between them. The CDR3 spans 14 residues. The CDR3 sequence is CASSVNGGNQPQHF. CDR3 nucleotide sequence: TGTGCCAGCAGTGTGAACGGAGGCAATCAGCCCCAGCATTTT.

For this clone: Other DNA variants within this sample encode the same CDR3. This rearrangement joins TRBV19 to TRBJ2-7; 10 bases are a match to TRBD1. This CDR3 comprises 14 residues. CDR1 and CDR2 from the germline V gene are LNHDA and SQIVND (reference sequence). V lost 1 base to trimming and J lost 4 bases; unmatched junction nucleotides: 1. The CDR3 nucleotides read TGTGCCAGTAGTATAGGGACAGGGGGATACGAGCAGTACTTC. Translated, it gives CASSIGTGGYEQYF.

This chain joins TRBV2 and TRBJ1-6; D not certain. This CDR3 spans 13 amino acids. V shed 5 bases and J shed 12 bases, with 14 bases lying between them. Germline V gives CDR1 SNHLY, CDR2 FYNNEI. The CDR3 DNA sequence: TGTGCCAGCAGTAGGGAGGGAGAAGGACCCCTCCACTTT. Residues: CASSREGEGPLHF.